The 14 T cell receptor beta chains below were found in one sample sequenced in a study of blood T cells in healthy people across ages. Next came a second PCR, run for about 7 to 12 cycles, which used a sample-barcoded 5' primer along with a J-beta primer mix. TCRdb reanalysed the 5' RACE reads using MiXCR and keeps one entry per CDR3 protein. This sample has about 780,000 distinct CDR3 sequences, with about half found just once. Source material: blood. The receptors were sampled from a man older than 75 in good health.

The chain recombines TRBV20-1 with TRBJ1-1; D not certain. The germline V gene encodes CDR1 DFQATT and CDR2 SNEGSKA (reference sequence). The CDR3 runs 13 residues. Trimming took 5 bases from V and 1 from J, leaving 11 bases between them. The CDR3 protein is CSAPKNGNTEAFF. In DNA form, the CDR3 reads TGCAGTGCTCCGAAAAACGGGAACACTGAAGCTTTCTTT.

This rearrangement joins TRBV6-5 to TRBJ2-6, with D possibly being TRBD1 or TRBD2 (5 bases each). Trimming removed 0 bases from V and 3 bases from J, with 6 bases in between. This CDR3 comprises 15 residues. Germline CDR1 MNHEY, CDR2 SVGAGI. The CDR3 loop reads CASSYSRGGANVLTF. The DNA of the CDR3 is TGTGCCAGCAGTTACTCGAGGGGTGGGGCCAACGTCCTGACTTTC.

About this clonotype: One junction end does not reproduce the germline sequence, and a read error may be involved. The V and J genes are TRBV12-3 or TRBV12-4 and TRBJ1-2; TRBD1 matches at 9 bases. CDR3 length: 13 residues. For the CDR3, the DNA is TGTGCCAGCGCCCGGGACAGGGACTATGGCTGCACCTTC. This sequence encodes CASARDRDYGCTF.

This clonotype has a handful of counts. This chain links TRBV7-2 with TRBJ2-1; a weak D match, TRBD2 (6 bases). There are 15 residues in the CDR3. CDR1 is SGHTA and CDR2 is FQGNSA in the germline V gene. Trimming took 1 base from V and 4 from J, leaving 11 bases between them. The CDR3 loop is CASSLGRTKYNEQFF. DNA of the CDR3: TGTGCCAGCAGCTTAGGTAGGACTAAATACAATGAGCAGTTCTTC.

The sample holds a few counts of this clonotype. The chain is built from TRBV11-3 and TRBJ2-4, with TRBD2 matching over 12 bases. V was clipped by 3 bases and J by 11 bases; unmatched bases: 8. Germline CDR1 SGHNT, CDR2 YENEEA. The CDR3 has 15 amino acids. The CDR3 DNA is TGTGCCAGCAGCTTCCAGCAGACTAGCGGGAGTGTTCAGTACTTC. Its protein is CASSFQQTSGSVQYF. Combining the CDR3 with reference TRBV11-3 and TRBJ2-4 gives the whole variable domain EAGVVQSPRYKIIEKKQPVAFWCNPISGHNTLYWYLQNLGQGPELLIRYENEEAVDDSQLPKDRFSAERLKGVDSTLKIQPAELGDSAVYLCASSFQQTSGSVQYFGAGTRLSVL.

The CDR3 DNA sequence: TGCAGTGCTCGCCAAGGAGGCATTTCATTAAATGAGCAGTTCTTC. As protein: CSARQGGISLNEQFF. This chain connects TRBV20-1 to TRBJ2-1, with D possibly TRBD2 on 5 matching bases. V gave up 5 bases and J gave up 7 bases, with 21 bases separating them. Germline V gene data show CDR1 as DFQATT and CDR2 as SNEGSKA (reference sequence). CDR3 length: 15 amino acids.

Only a few counts were recorded for this clonotype. The V call is TRBV27, the J call TRBJ2-7; D may be TRBD1 (5 bases). From germline, CDR1 is MNHEY and CDR2 SMNVEV (reference sequence). This CDR3 is built from 13 residues. Trimming pared 3 bases from V and 4 bases from J, leaving 10 bases between. In nucleotides, the CDR3 is TGTGCCAGCAGTTTTACGGCAGGGTACGAGCAGTACTTC. Translation gives CASSFTAGYEQYF.

The chain couples TRBV5-8 to TRBJ2-5, with unresolved D. Trimming removed 2 bases from V and 3 bases from J, with 11 bases in between. Germline V gene lookup returns CDR1 SGHTS and CDR2 YDEGEE. The CDR3 contains 14 residues. This chain's CDR3 is CASSFRTVKETQYF. DNA of the CDR3: TGTGCCAGCAGCTTTCGGACGGTTAAAGAGACCCAGTACTTC. Variable domain in full (rest from reference TRBV5-8 and TRBJ2-5): EAGVTQSPTHLIKTRGQQATLRCSPISGHTSVYWYQQALGLGLQFLLWYDEGEERNRGNFPPRFSGRQFPNYSSELNVNALELEDSALYLCASSFRTVKETQYFGPGTRLLVL.

The gene calls are TRBV27 and TRBJ1-5, with D uncertain. The ends were cut back, 5 bases at V and 1 base at J, with 18 bases in the middle. The germline V gene encodes CDR1 MNHEY and CDR2 SMNVEV (reference sequence). This CDR3 contains 17 residues. CDR3 coding DNA: TGTGCCAGCAGTCCATTGTTTTCTCGCGTGAGCAATCAGCCCCAGCATTTT. It encodes CASSPLFSRVSNQPQHF.

The rearrangement links TRBV7-3 to TRBJ2-1; 15 bases are a match to TRBD2. Per the germline V gene, CDR1 is SGHTA and CDR2 is FQGTGA. This CDR3 has 16 residues. Trimming at V came to 5 bases and at J to 6 bases, leaving 5 bases not matched to a gene. The CDR3 protein is CASSEPGLAGGNEQFF. The CDR3 DNA follows: TGTGCCAGCAGCGAGCCGGGACTAGCGGGGGGCAATGAGCAGTTCTTC.

This clonotype was picked up one time. This rearrangement joins TRBV24-1 to TRBJ1-5; weak D call: TRBD1 (5 bases). The germline V gene has CDR1 KGHDR and CDR2 SFDVKD. V was shortened by 2 bases and J by 2 bases, with 6 bases between the two germline ends. The CDR3 consists of 14 residues. The CDR3 DNA is TGTGCCACCAGTGATTGGGGGGGCAATCAGCCCCAGCATTTT. Translation: CATSDWGGNQPQHF.

This clonotype has a handful of counts. The chain has TRBV15 and TRBJ2-1; TRBD2 agrees at 8 bases. The CDR3 covers 15 residues. V was clipped by 5 bases and J by 4 bases; unmatched bases: 7. The germline V gene has CDR1 LNHNV and CDR2 YYDKDF (reference sequence). CDR3 protein: CATSLAGGWYNEQFF. The CDR3 DNA follows: TGTGCCACCAGCTTGGCGGGGGGCTGGTACAATGAGCAGTTCTTC.

The V and J genes are TRBV5-1 and TRBJ2-3; D might be TRBD2 (6 bases). This CDR3 has 15 amino acids. Per the germline V gene, CDR1 is SGHRS and CDR2 is YFSETQ. The ends were cut back, 2 bases at V and 6 bases at J, with 16 bases in the middle. Written as DNA, the CDR3 is TGCGCCAGCAGCTTCCCCGGGACTCCGATTGATACGCAGTATTTT. Translation: CASSFPGTPIDTQYF.

This clonotype was observed a single time. The genes are TRBV25-1 and TRBJ2-5; 14 bases match TRBD2. The J segment lost 11 bases and the V segment lost 3 bases, leaving 2 bases of the junction unmatched. This CDR3 comprises 13 residues. Germline loops: CDR1 MGHDK, CDR2 SYGVNS. The CDR3 is CASSETSGGEQYF. The CDR3 bases are TGTGCCAGCAGTGAGACTAGCGGGGGGGAGCAGTACTTC.